These 28 T cell receptor beta chains share one sample of origin, sequenced in a study of T cell repertoires in cytomegalovirus infection. Their antigens are not known. TCRdb re-called the reads with MiXCR, one entry per CDR3 protein. The data contain nearly 70,000 distinct CDR3 sequences, 22% of them singletons. Sequenced input: PBMCs, sequenced either directly or after in vitro stimulation (not recorded which). The receptors originated from a human donor in good health (CMV status not recorded). Some clones in this sample may be carry-over from other donors' samples.

The chain couples TRBV11-2 to TRBJ2-7; 7 bases map to TRBD2. This CDR3 region has 14 residues. Germline V gives CDR1 SGHAT, CDR2 FQNNGV. V shed 1 base and J 6 bases; nucleotides not matched to a gene: 6. CDR3 protein: CASSLGPGLGEQYV. Written as DNA, the CDR3 is TGTGCCAGCAGCTTAGGGCCAGGACTAGGCGAGCAGTACGTC.

This clonotype was counted many times. This rearrangement joins TRBV28 to TRBJ2-3, with 7 positions matching TRBD2. The CDR3 runs 16 residues. In germline, CDR1 is MDHEN, CDR2 SYDVKM. Trimming cost V 3 bases and J 3 bases; bases outside gene matches: 9. CDR3 sequence: CASSFLGGRGTDTQYF. CDR3 in DNA: TGTGCCAGCAGTTTTTTAGGTGGGAGGGGTACAGATACGCAGTATTTT.

This clonotype was observed a few times. The chain couples TRBV5-6 to TRBJ2-2; TRBD1 matches 7 bases. This CDR3 is built from 13 residues. Unmatched junction bases numbered 5, after V lost 4 bases and J lost 8 bases. Germline V gene data show CDR1 as SGHDT and CDR2 as YYEEEE. CDR3 in DNA: TGTGCCAGCAGCCCGACGGACAGGGGGGAGCTGTTTTTT. Its protein is CASSPTDRGELFF.

The chain links TRBV19 to TRBJ1-4, with TRBD1 as a possible D gene (6 bases). In germline, CDR1 is LNHDA, CDR2 SQIVND (reference sequence). The CDR3 is made up of 14 amino acids. V lost 4 bases, J lost 12 bases, and 18 bases lay in between. The CDR3 spells CASSTGTLRGELFF. CDR3 DNA sequence: TGTGCCAGTAGTACCGGGACACTTAGGGGGGAACTGTTTTTT.

This clonotype was counted at least ten times. This chain uses TRBV7-2 with TRBJ2-7; TRBD1 matches at 8 bases. V was clipped by 5 bases and J by 4 bases; unmatched bases: 10. CDR1 is SGHTA and CDR2 is FQGNSA in the germline V gene. The CDR3 is 15 amino acids. The CDR3 sequence is CASSKDRAVSYEQYF. The CDR3 DNA reads TGTGCCAGCAGCAAGGACAGGGCTGTGTCATACGAGCAGTACTTC.

This clonotype was seen only a few times. The V and J genes are TRBV5-4 and TRBJ1-3; D possibly corresponds to TRBD1 (5 bases). CDR1 SGHNT and CDR2 YYREEE come from the germline V gene (reference sequence). V lost 10 bases to trimming and J lost 3 bases, with 11 bases between them. The CDR3 runs to 12 residues. CDR3 DNA sequence: TGTGCCGGCGGGGGGAGTGGAAACACCATATATTTT. This sequence encodes CAGGGSGNTIYF.

This clonotype was counted ten times or more. The V and J genes are TRBV4-1 and TRBJ2-3; 13 bases match TRBD2. Germline V gene data show CDR1 as MGHRA and CDR2 as YSYEKL. After removal of 0 bases from V and 7 bases from J, the junction contained 16 bases not matched to a gene. The CDR3 loop spans 20 amino acids. CDR3 bases: TGCGCCAGCAGCCAAGATGATCCGGGACTAGCGGGGATCCTCACGAATACGCAGTATTTT. Its protein product is CASSQDDPGLAGILTNTQYF.

The V call is TRBV20-1, the J call TRBJ2-7; 7 bases are shared with TRBD1. Germline lookup yields CDR1 DFQATT and CDR2 SNEGSKA (reference sequence). Trimming took 5 bases from V and 4 from J; bases not matched to a gene: 11. The length of the CDR3 is 14 residues. DNA for the CDR3: TGCAGTGCTCCCAGGCCCGGACAGGATTACGAGCAGTACTTC. The encoded protein is CSAPRPGQDYEQYF.

This chain connects TRBV7-2 to TRBJ2-6; D is unresolved. The germline V and J ends were trimmed by 0 bases and 2 bases, with 5 bases remaining between them. Germline V gives CDR1 SGHTA, CDR2 FQGNSA. The length of the CDR3 is 15 residues. For the CDR3, the DNA is TGTGCCAGCAGCTTAGCACAGACTGGGGCCAACGTCCTGACTTTC. Protein product: CASSLAQTGANVLTF.

The rearrangement uses TRBV28 and TRBJ2-5; 7 bases fit TRBD1. The CDR3 is 14 amino acids. Trimming cost V 5 bases and J 5 bases; bases outside gene matches: 8. Germline CDR1 reads MDHEN; CDR2 reads SYDVKM. The CDR3 nucleotides are TGTGCCAGCAGTACCGGGACAGTGACGGAGACCCAGTACTTC. This translates into CASSTGTVTETQYF.

This clonotype was recorded many times. V is TRBV7-2 and J is TRBJ2-5; no clear D gene. In germline, CDR1 is SGHTA, CDR2 FQGNSA. Between the trimmed V and J ends, which lost 2 bases and 2 bases, there was a span of 12 bases. This CDR3 spans 15 amino acids. The chain's CDR3 is CASSLYQLSQETQYF. The DNA for the CDR3 is TGTGCCAGCAGCTTATATCAGCTCTCTCAAGAGACCCAGTACTTC.

The CDR3 is CASALAQMNTEAFF. The CDR3 DNA reads as TGTGCCAGCGCTCTTGCCCAGATGAACACTGAAGCTTTCTTT. The J gene is TRBJ1-1, the V gene TRBV6-1; D not certain. The CDR3 runs 14 residues. Germline V CDR1 and CDR2: MNHNS, SASEGT. Trimming took off 8 bases at V and 0 bases at J, with 13 bases between the two ends.

A few counts support this clonotype. This rearrangement joins TRBV28 to TRBJ1-5, with D unclear. V lost 2 bases, J lost 7 bases, and 12 bases lay in between. The CDR3 contains 14 residues. Germline V gene data show CDR1 as MDHEN and CDR2 as SYDVKM. The CDR3 loop is CASSLRRGLQPQHF. Written as DNA, the CDR3 is TGTGCCAGCAGTTTACGGCGGGGTTTGCAGCCCCAGCATTTT. The whole variable domain, remainder taken from reference TRBV28 and TRBJ1-5, is DVKVTQSSRYLVKRTGEKVFLECVQDMDHENMFWYRQDPGLGLRLIYFSYDVKMKEKGDIPEGYSVSREKKERFSLILESASTNQTSMYLCASSLRRGLQPQHFGDGTRLSIL.

The chain carries TRBV14 and TRBJ2-5; D uncertain. The germline V and J ends were trimmed by 4 bases and 2 bases, with 17 bases remaining between them. The CDR3 consists of 16 residues. Germline CDR1 and CDR2: SGHDN and FVKESK. CDR3 residues: CASSPLGKDGQETQYF. The CDR3 region has the DNA TGTGCCAGCAGCCCCCTAGGAAAGGACGGGCAAGAGACCCAGTACTTC.

This clonotype showed up just a few times. The CDR3 sequence: CASVGPPGGYTF. The CDR3, as DNA: TGTGCCAGCGTCGGACCGCCCGGCGGCTACACCTTC. The chain recombines TRBV12-3 or TRBV12-4 with TRBJ1-2; D is unclear. There are 12 residues in the CDR3. V lost 8 bases to trimming and J lost 8 bases, with 15 bases between them.

The J gene is TRBJ2-3, the V gene TRBV2; D is ambiguous. V dropped 2 bases and J dropped 6 bases, with 12 bases sitting between them. This CDR3 contains 14 residues. Germline-derived CDR1 and CDR2 are SNHLY and FYNNEI. CDR3 coding DNA: TGTGCCAGCAGTGAATGGCACCAAGGGGATACGCAGTATTTT. As protein: CASSEWHQGDTQYF.

The chain uses TRBV12-3 or TRBV12-4 and TRBJ1-2; D may be TRBD1 (6 bases). This CDR3 is 13 amino acids long. Trimming cost V 3 bases and J 8 bases, with 13 bases left between them. The CDR3 sequence: CASSFTGSWGYTF. CDR3 nucleotide sequence: TGTGCCAGCAGTTTTACAGGGTCCTGGGGCTACACCTTC.

The table lists this clonotype with a count of one. CDR3 bases: TGTGCCAGCAGAAGGGGTTCGACGGCTCTCGAGCAGTACTTC. It specifies CASRRGSTALEQYF. V is TRBV28 and J is TRBJ2-7, with TRBD1 as a possible D gene (5 bases). V was pared by 6 bases and J by 6 bases, with 18 bases between. The CDR3 is made up of 14 amino acids. Germline V gives CDR1 MDHEN, CDR2 SYDVKM.

This clonotype was found many times. V usage is TRBV7-2 and J usage is TRBJ2-1, with 10 bases that match TRBD2. Per the germline V gene, CDR1 is SGHTA and CDR2 is FQGNSA. Trimming at V came to 1 base and at J to 10 bases, leaving 7 bases not matched to a gene. The CDR3 runs 15 residues. CDR3 sequence: CASSLGLAGAREQFF. In nucleotides, the CDR3 is TGTGCCAGCAGCTTAGGGCTAGCGGGAGCTAGGGAGCAGTTCTTC.

This clonotype has at least ten counts. The gene calls are TRBV11-2 and TRBJ2-3; D not resolved. Per germline, CDR1 SGHAT and CDR2 FQNNGV. The germline V and J ends were trimmed by 2 bases and 0 bases, with 9 bases remaining between them. The CDR3 is 15 amino acids. CDR3 nucleotide sequence: TGTGCCAGCAGCTTACAACTCACTAGCACAGATACGCAGTATTTT. Translating gives CASSLQLTSTDTQYF.

V usage is TRBV18 and J usage is TRBJ2-7, with a possible D match to TRBD2 (7 bases). Germline V CDR1 and CDR2: KGHSH, LQKENI. The CDR3 has 14 amino acids. Between the trimmed V and J ends, which lost 5 bases and 0 bases, there was a span of 11 bases. DNA of the CDR3: TGTGCCAGCTCAGGGGGGGCAGGCTCCTACGAGCAGTACGTC. This sequence encodes CASSGGAGSYEQYV.

The V gene is TRBV12-3 or TRBV12-4, the J gene TRBJ2-1; possible D gene TRBD2, 6 bases. V shed 2 bases and J shed 4 bases, with 12 bases lying between them. This CDR3 is built from 15 residues. The CDR3 here is CASSLSAREYNEQFF. The CDR3 region has the DNA TGTGCCAGCAGTTTATCTGCTCGGGAGTACAATGAGCAGTTCTTC.

The table lists this clonotype with a few counts. The chain joins TRBV6-8 to TRBJ1-5; perhaps TRBD1 as D (5 bases). The CDR3 runs to 14 residues. Trimming shortened V by 3 bases and J by 0 bases, and 6 bases separated the two germline ends. The V gene's germline CDR1 is MNHGY and CDR2 SAAAGT. For the CDR3, the DNA is TGTGCCAGCAGTTATGACAGTAGCAATCAGCCCCAGCATTTT. Translating it yields CASSYDSSNQPQHF.

This chain uses TRBV15 with TRBJ2-2, with D possibly being TRBD2 (5 bases). Germline values: CDR1 LNHNV, CDR2 YYDKDF (reference sequence). Trimming removed 0 bases at V and 6 bases at J, with 11 bases between. This CDR3 region has 15 residues. CDR3 DNA sequence: TGTGCCACCAGCAGAGAGGGGTCCGGGGCCGGGGAGCTGTTTTTT. Its protein is CATSREGSGAGELFF.

This clonotype was counted a few times. This rearrangement joins TRBV20-1 to TRBJ1-5; 10 nucleotides align to TRBD1. J was trimmed by 3 bases and V by 6 bases; bases with no gene match: 8. CDR1 is DFQATT, CDR2 SNEGSKA, per germline (reference sequence). CDR3 length: 15 amino acids. CDR3 DNA: TGCAGTGCAAAGGACAGGGGGTTTAACAATCAGCCCCAGCATTTT. It codes for CSAKDRGFNNQPQHF.

This rearrangement joins TRBV20-1 to TRBJ2-1; weak D call: TRBD2 (5 bases). Germline V gene data show CDR1 as DFQATT and CDR2 as SNEGSKA (reference sequence). The CDR3 sequence is 15 residues long. Trimming took 3 bases from V and 3 from J, leaving 15 bases between them. Here the CDR3 reads CSASPPSSDYNEQFF. CDR3 bases: TGCAGTGCTAGCCCCCCTAGCAGCGACTACAATGAGCAGTTCTTC.

Many counts were recorded for this clonotype. V usage is TRBV7-2 and J usage is TRBJ2-7; TRBD2 matches at 8 bases. Trimming at V came to 5 bases and at J to 6 bases, leaving 15 bases not matched to a gene. Germline V gene sequence: CDR1 SGHTA, CDR2 FQGNSA. CDR3 length: 16 residues. CDR3 residues: CASSTEEREREVEQYV. The CDR3, as DNA: TGTGCCAGCAGCACCGAAGAGCGGGAGAGGGAAGTCGAGCAGTACGTC.

This clonotype was seen repeatedly, ten times or more. The chain is built from TRBV7-9 and TRBJ2-2, with 7 bases lining up with TRBD2. Trimming removed 3 bases from V and 2 bases from J; junction bases left unmatched: 3. The CDR3 has 15 residues. The germline V gene has CDR1 SEHNR and CDR2 FQNEAQ (reference sequence). The CDR3 here is CASSLSGANTGELFF. CDR3 DNA sequence: TGTGCCAGCAGCTTGAGCGGGGCTAACACCGGGGAGCTGTTTTTT.